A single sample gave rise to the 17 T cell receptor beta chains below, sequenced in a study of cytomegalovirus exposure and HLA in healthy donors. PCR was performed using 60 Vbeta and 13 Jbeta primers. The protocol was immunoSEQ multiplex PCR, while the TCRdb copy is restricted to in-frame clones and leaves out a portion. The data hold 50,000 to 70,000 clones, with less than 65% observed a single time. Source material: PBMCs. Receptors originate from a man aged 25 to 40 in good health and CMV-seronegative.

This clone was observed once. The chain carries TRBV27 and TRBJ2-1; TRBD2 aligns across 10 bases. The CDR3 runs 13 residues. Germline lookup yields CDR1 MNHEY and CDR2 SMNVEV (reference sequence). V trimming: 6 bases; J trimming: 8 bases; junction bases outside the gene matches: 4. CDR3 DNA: TGTGCCAGCAGAAGCGGGGGGGCCTATGAGCAGTTCTTC. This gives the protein CASRSGGAYEQFF.

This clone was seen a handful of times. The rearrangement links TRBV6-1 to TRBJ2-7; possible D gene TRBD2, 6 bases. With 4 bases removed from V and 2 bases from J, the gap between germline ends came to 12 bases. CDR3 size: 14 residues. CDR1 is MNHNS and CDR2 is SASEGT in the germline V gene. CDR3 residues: CASSAAGTAYEQYF. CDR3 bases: TGTGCCAGCAGTGCGGCCGGGACTGCCTACGAGCAGTACTTC.

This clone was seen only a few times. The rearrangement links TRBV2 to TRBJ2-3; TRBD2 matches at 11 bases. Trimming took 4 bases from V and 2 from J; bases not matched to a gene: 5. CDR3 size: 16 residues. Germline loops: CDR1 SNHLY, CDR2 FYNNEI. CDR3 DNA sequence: TGTGCCAGCAGTGTTTTAGCGGGGGGGATCACAGATACGCAGTATTTT. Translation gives CASSVLAGGITDTQYF.

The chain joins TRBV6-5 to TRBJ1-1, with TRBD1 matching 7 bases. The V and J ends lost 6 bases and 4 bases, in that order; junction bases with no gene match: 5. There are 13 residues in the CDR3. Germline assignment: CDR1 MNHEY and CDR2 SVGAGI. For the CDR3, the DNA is TGTGCCAGCAGATTCTCAGGGGGCACTGAAGCTTTCTTT. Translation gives CASRFSGGTEAFF.

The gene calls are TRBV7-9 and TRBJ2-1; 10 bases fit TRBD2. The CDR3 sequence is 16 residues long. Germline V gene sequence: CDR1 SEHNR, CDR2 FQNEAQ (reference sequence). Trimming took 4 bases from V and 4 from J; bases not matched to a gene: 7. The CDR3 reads CASSYLSGGPYNEQFF. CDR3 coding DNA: TGTGCCAGCAGCTACCTTAGCGGGGGGCCGTACAATGAGCAGTTCTTC.

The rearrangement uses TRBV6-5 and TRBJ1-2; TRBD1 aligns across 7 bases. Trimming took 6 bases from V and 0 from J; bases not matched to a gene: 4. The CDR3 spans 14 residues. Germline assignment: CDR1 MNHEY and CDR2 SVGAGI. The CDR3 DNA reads TGTGCCAGCAGCCCCGGGACAGCTAACTATGGCTACACCTTC. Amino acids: CASSPGTANYGYTF.

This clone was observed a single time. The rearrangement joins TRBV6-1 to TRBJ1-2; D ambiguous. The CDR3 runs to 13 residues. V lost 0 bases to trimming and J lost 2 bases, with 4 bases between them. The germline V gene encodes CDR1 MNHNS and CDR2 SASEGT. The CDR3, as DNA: TGTGCCAGCAGTGAAGCAGAGAACTATGGCTACACCTTC. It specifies CASSEAENYGYTF.

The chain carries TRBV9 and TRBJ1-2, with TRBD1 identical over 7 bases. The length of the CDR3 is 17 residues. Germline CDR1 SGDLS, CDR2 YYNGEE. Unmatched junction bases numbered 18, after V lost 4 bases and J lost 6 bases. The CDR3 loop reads CASSFPEGQPGGDGYTF. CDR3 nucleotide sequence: TGTGCCAGCAGCTTCCCCGAGGGACAGCCCGGGGGGGATGGCTACACCTTC.

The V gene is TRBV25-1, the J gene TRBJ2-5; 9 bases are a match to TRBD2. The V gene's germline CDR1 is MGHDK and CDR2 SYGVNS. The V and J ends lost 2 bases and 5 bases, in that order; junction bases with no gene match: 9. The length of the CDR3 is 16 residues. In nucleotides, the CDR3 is TGTGCCAGCAGTGAAACCGGGCGGGGGGGCCGTGAGACCCAGTACTTC. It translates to CASSETGRGGRETQYF.

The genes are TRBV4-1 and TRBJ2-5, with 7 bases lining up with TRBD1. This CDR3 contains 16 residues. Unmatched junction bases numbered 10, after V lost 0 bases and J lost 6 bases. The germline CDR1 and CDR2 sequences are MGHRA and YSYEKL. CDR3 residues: CASSQEQGISRKTQYF. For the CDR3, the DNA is TGCGCCAGCAGCCAAGAACAGGGGATAAGTAGGAAGACCCAGTACTTC.

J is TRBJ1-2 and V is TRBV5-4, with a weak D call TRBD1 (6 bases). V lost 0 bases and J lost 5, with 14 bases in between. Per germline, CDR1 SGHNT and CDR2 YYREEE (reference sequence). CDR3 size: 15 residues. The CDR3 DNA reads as TGTGCCAGCAGCTTGGCGAATGACAGGTTTTATGGCTACACCTTC. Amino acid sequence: CASSLANDRFYGYTF. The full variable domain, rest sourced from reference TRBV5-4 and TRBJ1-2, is ETGVTQSPTHLIKTRGQQVTLRCSSQSGHNTVSWYQQALGQGPQFIFQYYREEENGRGNFPPRFSGLQFPNYSSELNVNALELDDSALYLCASSLANDRFYGYTFGSGTRLTVV.

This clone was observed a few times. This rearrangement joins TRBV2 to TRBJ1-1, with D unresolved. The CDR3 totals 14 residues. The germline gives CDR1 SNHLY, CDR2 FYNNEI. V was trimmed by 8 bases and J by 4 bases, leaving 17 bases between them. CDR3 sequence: CASVNKRGSTEAFF. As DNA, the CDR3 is TGTGCCAGCGTAAACAAGCGAGGGAGCACTGAAGCTTTCTTT.

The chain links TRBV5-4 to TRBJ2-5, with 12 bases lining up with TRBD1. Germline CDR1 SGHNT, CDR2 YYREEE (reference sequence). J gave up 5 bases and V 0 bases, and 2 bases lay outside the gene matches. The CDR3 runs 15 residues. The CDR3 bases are TGTGCCAGCAGCTTGGGGGACAGGGGGCTGGAGACCCAGTACTTC. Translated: CASSLGDRGLETQYF.

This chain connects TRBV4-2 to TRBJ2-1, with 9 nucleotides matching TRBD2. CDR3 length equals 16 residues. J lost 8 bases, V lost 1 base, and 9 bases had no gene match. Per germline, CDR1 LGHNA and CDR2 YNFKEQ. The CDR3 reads CASSQGSAGGQDEQFF. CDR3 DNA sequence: TGTGCCAGCAGCCAAGGGTCAGCGGGGGGCCAGGATGAGCAGTTCTTC.

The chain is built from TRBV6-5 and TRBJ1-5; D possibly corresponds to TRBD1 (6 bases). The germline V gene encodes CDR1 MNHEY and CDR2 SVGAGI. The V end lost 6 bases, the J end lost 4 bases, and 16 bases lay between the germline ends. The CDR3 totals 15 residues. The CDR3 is CASSSGQRPNQPQHF. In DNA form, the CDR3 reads TGTGCCAGCAGCTCCGGACAGAGACCTAATCAGCCCCAGCATTTT.

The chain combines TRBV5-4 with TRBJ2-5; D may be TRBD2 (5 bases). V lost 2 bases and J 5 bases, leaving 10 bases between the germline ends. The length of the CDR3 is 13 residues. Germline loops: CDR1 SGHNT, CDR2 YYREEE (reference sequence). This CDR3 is CASSLGGRETQYF. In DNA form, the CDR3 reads TGTGCCAGCAGCTTAGGAGGAAGGGAGACCCAGTACTTC. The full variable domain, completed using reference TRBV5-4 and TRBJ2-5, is ETGVTQSPTHLIKTRGQQVTLRCSSQSGHNTVSWYQQALGQGPQFIFQYYREEENGRGNFPPRFSGLQFPNYSSELNVNALELDDSALYLCASSLGGRETQYFGPGTRLLVL.

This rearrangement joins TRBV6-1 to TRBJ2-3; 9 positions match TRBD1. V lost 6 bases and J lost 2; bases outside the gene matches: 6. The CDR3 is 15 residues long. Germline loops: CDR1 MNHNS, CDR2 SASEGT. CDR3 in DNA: TGTGCCAGCAGCCCAGGGACAGGGAACACAGATACGCAGTATTTT. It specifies CASSPGTGNTDTQYF.